This T cell receptor beta chain was recorded in a study of CD8 T cells in Susac syndrome. An amount of RNA that ranged from 0.5 to 1 ug was reverse transcribed with random hexamers. Amplification of TCR beta CDR3 across 54 Vbeta and 13 Jbeta was performed with immunoSEQ multiplex PCR. TCRdb re-called the immunoSEQ multiplex PCR reads with MiXCR, one entry per CDR3 protein. The sample holds 45,000 or so distinct CDR3 sequences; approximately 93% are singletons and the top ten take about 0.5%. TEMRA cells were FACS-enriched, while CD8+ and CD4+ T cells were negatively isolated. This clonotype was counted between two and nine times. This CDR3 has 15 residues. Germline trimming cut 5 bases from V and 0 bases from J; bases unmatched to any gene: 4. CDR1 is LNHDA, CDR2 SQIVND, per germline (reference sequence).

The receptor was isolated from a human donor in good health. The sample comprised CD8+ T cells from PBMCs. The V call is TRBV19, the J call TRBJ2-1; 7 bases match TRBD2. CDR3 residues: CASSPSGSSYNEQFF. The CDR3 DNA follows: TGTGCCAGTAGTCCTAGCGGAAGCTCCTACAATGAGCAGTTCTTC.